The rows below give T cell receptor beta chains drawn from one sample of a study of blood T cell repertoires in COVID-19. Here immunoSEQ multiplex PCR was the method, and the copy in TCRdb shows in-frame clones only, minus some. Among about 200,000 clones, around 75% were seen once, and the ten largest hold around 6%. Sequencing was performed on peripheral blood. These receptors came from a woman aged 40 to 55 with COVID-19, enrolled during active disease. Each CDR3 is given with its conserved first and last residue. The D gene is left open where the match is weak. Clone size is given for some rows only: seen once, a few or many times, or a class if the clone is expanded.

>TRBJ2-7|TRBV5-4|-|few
CASSGPGGGLYEQYF
TGTGCCAGCAGCGGCCCGGGTGGGGGCCTCTACGAGCAGTACTTC
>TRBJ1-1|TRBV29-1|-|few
CSVEPRRGAFF
TGCAGCGTTGAACCGCGTCGGGGAGCTTTCTTT
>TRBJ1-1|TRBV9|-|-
CASSLNPGETSNTEAFF
TGTGCCAGCAGCCTCAATCCAGGGGAAACCTCGAACACTGAAGCTTTCTTT
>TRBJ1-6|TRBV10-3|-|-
CAITRGFLSPLHF
TGTGCCATCACCAGGGGCTTCTTATCACCCCTCCACTTT
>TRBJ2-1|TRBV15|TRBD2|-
CATSRSSGPTNEQFF
TGTGCCACCAGCAGATCTAGCGGGCCTACGAATGAGCAGTTCTTC
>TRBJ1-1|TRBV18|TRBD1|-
CASSPLPLRDSEAFF
TGTGCCAGCTCACCACTTCCTCTTAGGGACAGCGAAGCTTTCTTT
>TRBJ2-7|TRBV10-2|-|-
CASRRGGHEQYF
TGCGCCAGCAGAAGGGGGGGCCACGAGCAGTACTTC
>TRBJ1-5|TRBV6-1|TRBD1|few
CASSEADRGQPQHF
TGTGCCAGCAGTGAAGCCGACAGGGGTCAGCCCCAGCATTTT
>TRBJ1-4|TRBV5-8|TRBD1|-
CASSLGVGRGPDEKLFF
TGTGCCAGCAGCTTAGGTGTCGGCAGGGGGCCTGATGAAAAACTGTTTTTT
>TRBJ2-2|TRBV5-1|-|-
CASSPGVASRGNTGELFF
TGCGCCAGCAGCCCCGGTGTGGCTAGCAGGGGGAACACCGGGGAGCTGTTTTTT
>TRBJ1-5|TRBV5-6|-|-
CASSFQGIQPQHF
TGTGCCAGCAGCTTCCAGGGGATTCAGCCCCAGCATTTT
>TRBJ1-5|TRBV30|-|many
CAWSFSRGQPQHF
TGTGCCTGGAGTTTCTCCCGGGGACAGCCCCAGCATTTT
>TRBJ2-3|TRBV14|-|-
CASSQDMGLMFDTQYF
TGTGCCAGCAGCCAAGATATGGGACTGATGTTTGATACGCAGTATTTT
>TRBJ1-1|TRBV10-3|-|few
CAITPDRMNTEAFF
TGTGCCATCACTCCCGACAGGATGAACACTGAAGCTTTCTTT
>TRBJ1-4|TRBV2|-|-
CATEVGRWNEKLFF
TGTGCCACCGAAGTCGGGAGGTGGAATGAAAAACTGTTTTTT
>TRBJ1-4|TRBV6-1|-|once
CASSDDGAYEKLFF
TGTGCCAGCAGTGATGATGGGGCGTATGAAAAACTGTTTTTT
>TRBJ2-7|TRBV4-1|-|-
CASSQESSRGEQYF
TGCGCCAGCAGCCAAGAGAGCTCCAGGGGCGAGCAGTACTTC
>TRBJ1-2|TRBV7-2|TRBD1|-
CASRGVGTDRPYGYTF
TGTGCCAGCAGGGGAGTAGGGACGGACAGGCCCTATGGCTACACCTTC
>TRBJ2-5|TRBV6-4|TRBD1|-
CASSTTGGLGETQYF
TGTGCCAGCAGTACGACAGGGGGATTGGGAGAGACCCAGTACTTC
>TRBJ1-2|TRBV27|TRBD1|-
CASRPPGGAVGYTF
TGTGCCAGCAGACCCCCAGGGGGCGCGGTGGGCTACACCTTC
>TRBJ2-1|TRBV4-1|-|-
CASSRGQGYNEQFF
TGCGCCAGCAGCCGTGGGCAGGGATACAATGAGCAGTTCTTC
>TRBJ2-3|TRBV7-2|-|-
CASAGGAPDTQYF
TGTGCCAGCGCGGGTGGAGCCCCAGATACGCAGTATTTT
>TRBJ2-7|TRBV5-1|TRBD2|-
CASSSVGSGRESYEQYF
TGCGCCAGCAGCTCCGTCGGAAGCGGGAGGGAAAGCTACGAGCAGTACTTC
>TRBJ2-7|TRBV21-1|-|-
CASSKDGGQRPEQYF
TGTGCCAGCAGCAAAGACGGGGGACAGCGGCCCGAGCAGTACTTC
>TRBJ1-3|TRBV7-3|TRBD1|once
CASSLGPGGSGNTIYF
TGTGCCAGCAGCTTAGGTCCAGGGGGCTCTGGAAACACCATATATTTT
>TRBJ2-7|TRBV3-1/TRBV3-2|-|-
CASRKSGPYEQYF
TGTGCCAGCAGGAAAAGCGGACCCTACGAGCAGTACTTC
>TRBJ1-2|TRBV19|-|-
CASSIRVDGYTF
TGTGCCAGTAGTATACGGGTCGATGGCTACACCTTC
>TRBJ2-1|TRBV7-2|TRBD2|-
CASSGRSSGSYNEQFF
TGTGCCAGCAGCGGACGTAGTAGCGGGAGTTACAATGAGCAGTTCTTC
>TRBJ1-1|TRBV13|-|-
CASSLYRQGAFF
TGTGCCAGCAGCTTATATCGGCAGGGAGCTTTCTTT
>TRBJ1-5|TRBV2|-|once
CASSEGGGQPQHF
TGTGCCAGCAGTGAAGGAGGCGGGCAGCCCCAGCATTTT
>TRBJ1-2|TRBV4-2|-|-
CASSQRVQGDGYTF
TGTGCCAGCAGCCAACGGGTTCAAGGGGATGGCTACACCTTC
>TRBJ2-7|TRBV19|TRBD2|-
CASSGLADEQYF
TGTGCCAGTAGCGGACTAGCGGACGAGCAGTACTTC
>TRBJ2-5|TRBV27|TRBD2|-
CASSLGSGRGETQYF
TGTGCCAGCAGTTTGGGTAGCGGGAGGGGAGAGACCCAGTACTTC
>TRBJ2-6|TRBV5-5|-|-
CASSFWGGLAGANVLTF
TGTGCCAGCAGCTTTTGGGGAGGTTTGGCTGGGGCCAACGTCCTGACTTTC
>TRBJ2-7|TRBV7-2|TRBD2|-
CASKREAKFTGDPSYEQYF
TGTGCCAGCAAACGGGAGGCCAAGTTTACGGGCGACCCCTCCTACGAGCAGTACTTC
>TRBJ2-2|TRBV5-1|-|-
CASSTQPPGDPGELFF
TGCGCCAGCAGTACACAACCCCCAGGGGACCCCGGGGAGCTGTTTTTT
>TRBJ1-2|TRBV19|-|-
CASSIGTTSSYGYTF
TGTGCCAGTAGTATAGGGACAACTTCGTCCTATGGCTACACCTTC
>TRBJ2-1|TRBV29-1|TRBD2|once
CSGRRLADRPLYNEQFF
TGCAGCGGGAGGAGACTAGCGGACCGGCCCCTCTACAATGAGCAGTTCTTC
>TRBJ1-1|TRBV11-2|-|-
CASKRELDTEAFF
TGTGCCAGCAAACGGGAGCTAGACACTGAAGCTTTCTTT
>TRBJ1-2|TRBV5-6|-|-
CASRWRAPNYGYTF
TGTGCCAGCAGATGGAGGGCGCCAAACTATGGCTACACCTTC
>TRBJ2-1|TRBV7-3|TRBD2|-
CASSFGGGYNEQFF
TGTGCCAGCAGCTTCGGCGGGGGATACAATGAGCAGTTCTTC
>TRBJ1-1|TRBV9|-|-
CASSAIGVEMNTEAFF
TGTGCCAGCAGCGCCATAGGAGTCGAGATGAACACTGAAGCTTTCTTT
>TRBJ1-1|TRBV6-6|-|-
CASRETTVNTEAFF
TGTGCCAGCAGAGAGACAACAGTGAACACTGAAGCTTTCTTT
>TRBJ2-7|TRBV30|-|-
CAWNPGSYEQYF
TGTGCCTGGAATCCAGGTTCCTACGAGCAGTACTTC